What follows are 20 T cell receptor beta chains derived from one specimen sequenced in a study of tumor and adjacent non-tumor tissue in lung cancer. This sample's RNA came from whole unsorted tissue. Three rounds of nested PCR, following a modified ARM-PCR protocol, produced the TCRbeta library. TCRdb re-derived calls from the multiplex PCR reads in MiXCR, one entry per CDR3 protein. The sample carries approximately 90,000 distinct CDR3 sequences, about 61% recorded once. The specimen was lung tumor tissue. The receptors were sampled from an older man with non-small cell lung cancer.

V usage is TRBV29-1 and J usage is TRBJ1-5; D is unresolved. The J call may not be correct, given that the DNA end is closer to TRBJ2-3. The germline V gene has CDR1 SQVTM and CDR2 ANQGSEA. CDR3 size: 13 residues. CDR3 DNA: TGCAGCGTTGTGGAAAACAGCAATCAGCCCCAGTATTTT. Translated: CSVVENSNQPQYF.

V gene TRBV11-2 combines with J gene TRBJ2-2, with D maybe TRBD2 (6 bases). V lost 9 bases, J lost 5 bases, and 16 bases lay in between. CDR1 is SGHAT and CDR2 is FQNNGV in the germline V gene. This CDR3 contains 14 residues. The CDR3 loop reads CASGSTSYTGELFF. DNA for the CDR3: TGTGCCAGTGGCTCGACTAGTTATACCGGGGAGCTGTTTTTT.

This clonotype was seen many times. The chain carries TRBV4-1 and TRBJ2-5; TRBD2 agrees at 10 bases. CDR3 length: 16 amino acids. The germline V gene encodes CDR1 MGHRA and CDR2 YSYEKL. The trim removed 1 base at V and 5 bases at J, leaving 7 bases unmatched. This CDR3 reads CASSQGLAGGLETQYF. For the CDR3, the DNA is TGCGCCAGCAGCCAAGGATTAGCGGGGGGCTTGGAGACCCAGTACTTC.

On this clonotype: One end of the junction varies from germline; a read error may be responsible. V and J are TRBV4-2 and TRBJ2-5; 7 bases are a match to TRBD2. The CDR3 has 13 residues. The V gene's germline CDR1 is LGHNA and CDR2 YNFKEQ. CDR3 amino acids: CASSLGRQESQYF. In DNA form, the CDR3 reads TGTGCCAGCAGCCTCGGGAGGCAAGAGAGCCAGTACTTC.

As concerns this clonotype: It may be a read error: a sequence one base away is much more abundant. The chain recombines TRBV6-2 or TRBV6-3 with TRBJ2-4; either TRBD1 or TRBD2 may fit D (5 bases each). Germline-derived CDR1 and CDR2 are MNHEY and SVGEGT. V lost 5 bases and J 4 bases, leaving 18 bases between the germline ends. The CDR3 extends over 16 amino acids. This chain's CDR3 is CASSRQPGTIKNIQYF. Written as DNA, the CDR3 is TGTGCCAGCAGTCGACAACCCGGGACCATTAAAAACATTCAGTACTTC.

The rearrangement uses TRBV5-1 and TRBJ2-3; 7 bases line up with TRBD2. Trimming cost V 5 bases and J 2 bases; bases outside gene matches: 2. Germline-derived CDR1 and CDR2 are SGHRS and YFSETQ. The CDR3 totals 13 residues. In nucleotides, the CDR3 is TGCGCCAGCAGGACTAGCCCCACAGATACGCAGTATTTT. As protein: CASRTSPTDTQYF.

As concerns this clonotype: With a much larger clone just one base away, this may be a read error. The rearrangement uses TRBV7-9 and TRBJ2-2; D gene uncertain. The CDR3 runs 14 residues. Germline CDR1 reads SEHNR; CDR2 reads FQNEAQ (reference sequence). Trimming removed 11 bases from V and 2 bases from J, with 15 bases in between. The CDR3 coding sequence is TGTGCCGACCCCCCAGACATTAACACCGGGGAGCTGTTTTTT. Amino acids: CADPPDINTGELFF.

This clonotype was seen many times. The chain links TRBV6-6 to TRBJ2-5, with 10 bases lining up with TRBD1. V was clipped by 8 bases and J by 5 bases; unmatched bases: 5. In germline, CDR1 is MNHNY, CDR2 SVGAGI (reference sequence). The CDR3 length is 13 residues. As DNA, the CDR3 is TGTGCCAGCGACAGGGGGCCGAGCGAGACCCAGTACTTC. It encodes CASDRGPSETQYF.

In this sample, this clonotype turned up a few times. The chain joins TRBV14 to TRBJ1-4, with D unclear. V shed 1 base and J shed 7 bases, with 4 bases lying between them. CDR3 length equals 12 residues. The germline gives CDR1 SGHDN, CDR2 FVKESK. The CDR3 coding sequence is TGTGCCAGCAGCCAAGTAGCTGAAAAACTGTTTTTT. Protein sequence: CASSQVAEKLFF.

A remark on this clonotype: The junction departs from germline at one end; a sequencing error may be responsible. The chain couples TRBV28 to TRBJ2-1; either TRBD1 or TRBD2 may fit D (5 bases each). The CDR3 runs to 15 residues. Germline CDR1 reads MDHEN; CDR2 reads SYDVKM. CDR3 DNA sequence: TGTGTCAGCAAAACCGCCGGGACGGCTTACAATGAGCAGTTCTTC. Translated, it gives CVSKTAGTAYNEQFF.

With respect to this clonotype: At one of its ends the junction is not consistent with the germline gene, which may arise from a read error. V and J are TRBV10-2 and TRBJ1-1, with D possibly matching TRBD1 (5 bases). This CDR3 is 14 amino acids long. CDR1 and CDR2 (germline): WSHSY, SAAADI. CDR3 residues: CAGTYGTGNTEAFF. In nucleotides, the CDR3 is TGCGCCGGCACATACGGGACGGGGAACACTGAAGCCTTCTTT.

About this clonotype itself: A much more abundant neighbour one base away suggests this may be a read error. The J gene is TRBJ1-1, the V gene TRBV5-6; maybe TRBD1 (5 bases). Germline values: CDR1 SGHDT, CDR2 YYEEEE. This CDR3 region has 14 residues. V dropped 6 bases and J dropped 4 bases, with 16 bases sitting between them. Here the CDR3 reads CASTYLGGGTEAFF. The DNA for the CDR3 is TGTGCCAGCACCTATCTGGGGGGGGGCACTGAAGCTTTCTTT.

The chain recombines TRBV11-3 with TRBJ2-7, with TRBD2 matching 7 bases. CDR3 length: 17 residues. V lost 3 bases and J lost 5; bases outside the gene matches: 16. Germline V lookup: CDR1 SGHNT, CDR2 YENEEA. CDR3 bases: TGTGCCAGCAGCTTCTTGGGTCTTAGCTTGGGAGGGAACGAGCAGTACTTC. Translated, it gives CASSFLGLSLGGNEQYF.

This clonotype appeared many times. The rearrangement joins TRBV6-2 or TRBV6-3 to TRBJ2-3; the match to TRBD2 covers 10 bases. Germline V CDR1 and CDR2: MNHEY, SVGEGT. The CDR3 runs 18 residues. J was trimmed by 5 bases and V by 1 base; bases with no gene match: 12. The CDR3 here is CASSYLIGSGRTGDTQYF. The CDR3 coding sequence is TGTGCCAGCAGTTACTTAATCGGTAGCGGGAGGACGGGAGATACGCAGTATTTT.

Comments on this clonotype: Being one base from a much bigger clone, this may be a read error. The genes are TRBV5-1 and TRBJ2-7, with 8 nucleotides matching TRBD2. Germline loops: CDR1 SGHRS, CDR2 YFSETQ. With 6 bases clipped from V and 0 bases from J, the junction kept 8 bases outside the gene matches. There are 15 residues in the CDR3. The CDR3 spells CASKRGWTVSYEQYF. The CDR3 DNA sequence: TGCGCCAGCAAGCGGGGGTGGACAGTCTCCTACGAGCAGTACTTC.

Concerning this clonotype itself: One end of the junction varies from germline; a read error may be responsible. The CDR3 nucleotides are TGCCCCAGCAGCGGGTTGCGTGGGGCCAGGGTCAAAAACATTCAGTACTTC. This codes for CPSSGLRGARVKNIQYF. The V call is TRBV4-1, the J call TRBJ2-4; TRBD2 might be the D (6 bases). This CDR3 has 17 amino acids. The germline gives CDR1 MGHRA, CDR2 YSYEKL.

As concerns this clonotype: Given a much more abundant clone one base away, this may be a read error. This chain uses TRBV2 with TRBJ2-5, with D unclear. The CDR3 is 13 residues long. The V gene's germline CDR1 is SNHLY and CDR2 FYNNEI. The chain's CDR3 is CASSDQTQDTQYF. The CDR3 coding sequence is TGTGCCAGCAGTGACCAAACTCAAGATACCCAGTACTTC.

V and J are TRBV7-9 and TRBJ2-2, with D unresolved. CDR3 length equals 16 residues. With 4 bases removed from V and 9 bases from J, the gap between germline ends came to 21 bases. Germline lookup yields CDR1 SEHNR and CDR2 FQNEAQ (reference sequence). The CDR3 loop reads CASSSPVARPSRELFF. CDR3 nucleotide sequence: TGTGCCAGCAGCTCCCCGGTCGCAAGGCCAAGCAGGGAGCTGTTTTTT.

To note about this clonotype: A much larger clone differs by one base, so this may be a read error. In DNA, the CDR3 is TGTGCCTGCTCGTCCGGGGGTACAGATACGCAGTTTTTT. It translates to CACSSGGTDTQFF. This chain uses TRBV30 with TRBJ2-3, with D perhaps matching TRBD2 (6 bases). This CDR3 comprises 13 residues. Germline loops: CDR1 GTSNPN, CDR2 SVGIG (reference sequence). Using reference TRBV30 and TRBJ2-3 for the parts outside the CDR3, the full variable domain is SQTIHQWPATLVQPVGSPLSLECTVEGTSNPNLYWYRQAAGRGLQLLFYSVGIGQISSEVPQNLSASRPQDRQFILSSKKLLLSDSGFYLCACSSGGTDTQFFGPGTRLTVL.

In the case of this clonotype: Relative to the germline gene, one junction end is altered; a read error may explain this. The chain employs TRBV11-3 and TRBJ2-3, with D perhaps matching TRBD1 (5 bases). CDR1 is SGHNT and CDR2 is YENEEA in the germline V gene. The CDR3 is 15 residues long. DNA of the CDR3: TGTGTCAGCAGCTTTGGGGCCGTCCCGACAGATACGCAGTATTTT. Protein: CVSSFGAVPTDTQYF.